The 10 T cell receptor beta chains below come from one sample, sequenced in a study of cytomegalovirus exposure and HLA in healthy donors (dated 2017 in TCRdb). The library was prepared using the immunoSEQ multiplex PCR assay. For the multiplex PCR, a mixture combining 60 forward primers for TCR Vbeta segments and 13 reverse primers for TCR Jbeta segments was used. TCRdb's version of the immuneACCESS table is confined to in-frame rearrangements and falls short of the full clone set. An unresolved V gene accounts for under half of the shortfall where checked; the remainder is of unknown origin. The sample data list roughly 33,000 clones, and 80% of these were observed just once. The top ten hold approximately 5.5% of the sample. The specimen was PBMCs. The receptors originated from a male donor in good health and CMV-seronegative.

The chain combines TRBV12-5 with TRBJ2-2, with a possible D match to TRBD1 (5 bases). The ends were cut back, 1 base at V and 7 bases at J, with 13 bases in the middle. CDR1 is LGHNT, CDR2 FRNRAP, per germline. The length of the CDR3 is 15 residues. The CDR3 protein is CASGLATALNGELFF. The DNA for the CDR3 is TGTGCTAGTGGTTTGGCGACAGCCTTAAACGGGGAGCTGTTTTTT.

V is TRBV30 and J is TRBJ1-2; D is uncertain. Per germline, CDR1 GTSNPN and CDR2 SVGIG (reference sequence). V shed 4 bases and J shed 3 bases, with 6 bases lying between them. The CDR3 is 11 amino acids. DNA of the CDR3: TGTGCCTGGACAGATTACTATGGCTACACCTTC. Its translation is CAWTDYYGYTF.

The gene calls are TRBV5-6 and TRBJ1-4; 7 bases align to TRBD1. V gave up 5 bases and J gave up 4 bases; unmatched junction bases: 2. Germline CDR1 reads SGHDT; CDR2 reads YYEEEE. CDR3 size: 13 residues. The CDR3 DNA is TGTGCCAGCAGGGGACAGAATAATGAAAAACTGTTTTTT. Its protein product is CASRGQNNEKLFF.

V is TRBV7-8 and J is TRBJ2-1; tentative D call: TRBD1 (5 bases). The CDR3 covers 13 residues. V shed 2 bases and J shed 4 bases, with 6 bases lying between them. Germline V lookup: CDR1 SGHVS, CDR2 FQNEAQ. The DNA of the CDR3 is TGTGCCAGCAGCTTATCAGGGTACAATGAGCAGTTCTTC. This sequence encodes CASSLSGYNEQFF.

This clone was seen only once. The chain uses TRBV5-1 and TRBJ2-5; a weak D match, TRBD2 (5 bases). Germline-derived CDR1 and CDR2 are SGHRS and YFSETQ. Trimming pared 3 bases from V and 2 bases from J, leaving 8 bases between. The CDR3 length is 13 residues. The CDR3 DNA sequence: TGCGCCAGCAGCTCCGGACTTCAAGAGACCCAGTACTTC. Encoded protein: CASSSGLQETQYF. The variable domain in full, with the rest retrieved from reference TRBV5-1 and TRBJ2-5, is KAGVTQTPRYLIKTRGQQVTLSCSPISGHRSVSWYQQTPGQGLQFLFEYFSETQRNKGNFPGRFSGRQFSNSRSEMNVSTLELGDSALYLCASSSGLQETQYFGPGTRLLVL.

The J gene is TRBJ1-1, the V gene TRBV2; D not certain. The CDR3 runs to 12 residues. Looked up from germline, CDR1 is SNHLY and CDR2 is FYNNEI. V was pared by 5 bases and J by 4 bases, with 8 bases between. CDR3 DNA: TGTGCCAGCAGTATGAGCCCCACTGAAGCTTTCTTT. Its protein product is CASSMSPTEAFF.

The CDR3 DNA reads TGCAGCGTTGAAGAGGGGACTCGGGAAAAACTGTTTTTT. This gives the protein CSVEEGTREKLFF. This chain connects TRBV29-1 to TRBJ1-4; tentative D call: TRBD1 (5 bases). Germline V lookup: CDR1 SQVTM, CDR2 ANQGSEA. CDR3 length: 13 amino acids. Trimming shortened V by 0 bases and J by 8 bases, and 10 bases separated the two germline ends. The variable domain in full, with the rest retrieved from reference TRBV29-1 and TRBJ1-4, is SAVISQKPSRDICQRGTSLTIQCQVDSQVTMMFWYRQQPGQSLTLIATANQGSEATYESGFVIDKFPISRPNLTFSTLTVSNMSPEDSSIYLCSVEEGTREKLFFGSGTQLSVL.

The CDR3: CASSPHRAAEAFF. The CDR3 region has the DNA TGTGCCAGCAGTCCGCACAGGGCCGCTGAAGCTTTCTTT. The chain has TRBV7-6 and TRBJ1-1, with TRBD1 as a possible D gene (6 bases). Trimming left V 6 bases short and J 6 bases short, with 14 bases between. The CDR3 runs 13 residues. Looked up from germline, CDR1 is SGHVS and CDR2 is FNYEAQ.

The chain combines TRBV7-8 with TRBJ1-1; 8 nucleotides agree with TRBD1. The CDR3 extends over 15 amino acids. V shed 5 bases, J shed 5 bases, and the junction held 10 bases outside the gene matches. Germline CDR1 and CDR2: SGHVS and FQNEAQ. CDR3 protein: CASSPMTGVATEAFF. In DNA, the CDR3 is TGTGCCAGCAGCCCTATGACAGGGGTGGCAACTGAAGCTTTCTTT.

This clone was observed once. This sequence joins TRBV9 and TRBJ2-1; 9 nucleotides match TRBD2. The germline V gene has CDR1 SGDLS and CDR2 YYNGEE. V was pared by 0 bases and J by 9 bases, with 7 bases of the junction left unmatched. This CDR3 contains 15 residues. CDR3 coding DNA: TGTGCCAGCAGCGTAGGAGTAGCGGGGGCCATTGAGCAGTTCTTC. Protein product: CASSVGVAGAIEQFF.